Listed below are T cell receptor beta chains from one sample, sequenced in a study of regulatory T cells in long-lasting Graves disease. Each CDR3 protein is one row after TCRdb ran MiXCR on the multiplex PCR reads. Here the sample spans roughly 430,000 distinct CDR3 sequences, about 17% being singletons. These records were also assigned to another study, of T cells in Graves' hyperthyroidism and ophthalmopathy.

The material was peripheral blood mononuclear cells (PBMCs), obtained at new diagnosis, from a patient treated with antithyroid drugs. The source of these receptors is a woman aged 30 to 39 with Graves disease. The CDR3 runs from the conserved cysteine through the conserved F or W.

V	J	CDR3
TRBV11-2	TRBJ2-3	CASSRGLAGGGEFTDTQYF
TRBV28	TRBJ2-3	CASSFDRSTDTQYF
TRBV6-2/TRBV6-3	TRBJ2-3	CASKLAVLTDTQYF
TRBV5-1	TRBJ1-2	CASSFMANYGYTF
TRBV30	TRBJ1-1	CAWTGHMNTEAFF
TRBV11-2	TRBJ2-5	CASSLGRGLDGGETQYF
TRBV12-3/TRBV12-4	TRBJ1-2	CASSSLDRGRDGYTF
TRBV20-1	TRBJ2-2	CSARGLAGGPFTGELFF
TRBV20-1	TRBJ2-5	CSAKPTGGVTKRTQYF
TRBV14	TRBJ1-1	CASSHATGERAFF
TRBV5-4	TRBJ2-1	CASSLTSLRYNEQFF
TRBV28	TRBJ2-1	CASRGGSGTGTENEQFF
TRBV7-2	TRBJ2-3	CASSSVPSTDTQYF
TRBV28	NA	CASSSGQGEQYF
TRBV19	TRBJ2-1	CASSAKLAGGNNEQFF
TRBV13	TRBJ1-3	CASSLGFQGNTIYF
TRBV6-2/TRBV6-3	TRBJ1-2	CASSYGRPWDYGYTF
TRBV20-1	TRBJ2-7	CSATPTMTYEQYF
TRBV19	TRBJ2-1	CASSSGTGAFSSYNEQFF
TRBV28	TRBJ1-5	CASTSHDPSNQPQHF
TRBV2	TRBJ1-2	CASRAGTAGYTF
TRBV4-1	TRBJ2-3	CASSPHRAGDGDTQYF